The T cell receptor (beta chain) under discussion was sequenced for a study of T cells in localized non-small cell lung cancer. Regarding the study as a whole: Elevated blood T cell density was associated with longer overall survival. In adjacent lung, a median around 52 of the top 100 tumor clones were found.

Produced via immunoSEQ multiplex PCR; TCRdb's table is partial and in-frame only. The table lists roughly 28,000 clones, about 87% of them singletons. J gave up 8 bases and V 4 bases, and 10 bases lay outside the gene matches. The CDR3 sequence is 16 residues long. Per germline, CDR1 SGHNT and CDR2 YYREEE (reference sequence). A single count supports this clone. Its antigen is currently unknown. The receptor comes from a male donor at least 60 years old with stage I lung adenocarcinoma. This chain connects TRBV5-4 to TRBJ2-1; 12 nucleotides line up with TRBD2. The material was peripheral blood, obtained before any cancer treatment. CDR3 coding DNA: TGTGCCAGCAGCGGATCCGGGACTAGCGGGTTCTATGAGCAGTTCTTC. The encoded protein is CASSGSGTSGFYEQFF.